This TCR beta chain was profiled in a study of T-cell memory formation after mild COVID-19. Overall study findings and caveats: Clones that shrank (day 15 to 85) were balanced CD4/CD8, whereas later expanders leaned CD4+. Pre-infection memory showed some responding clones, and this suggested that cross-reactive memory joined.

This CDR3 comprises 15 residues. The germline gives CDR1 LGHNT, CDR2 FRNRAP. Trimming took off 1 base at V and 0 bases at J, with 4 bases between the two ends. This clonotype was counted at least ten times. The antigen remains undetermined. TCRdb reprocessed the 5' RACE reads with MiXCR, giving one entry per CDR3 protein. Of about 210,000 distinct CDR3 sequences listed, roughly a tenth are singletons. The V gene is TRBV12-5, the J gene TRBJ2-6; D gene unclear. The receptor was isolated from a man aged 18 to 30 who had mild COVID-19 (a few samples of this study predate the infection). Cell type and time point are not known. The sample was PBMCs or a T cell subset sorted from them (not recorded which). Written as DNA, the CDR3 is TGTGCTAGTGGTTTGGGACACTCTGGGGCCAACGTCCTGACTTTC. This sequence encodes CASGLGHSGANVLTF. The whole variable domain, filled in from reference TRBV12-5 and TRBJ2-6, reads DARVTQTPRHKVTEMGQEVTMRCQPILGHNTVFWYRQTMMQGLELLAYFRNRAPLDDSGMPKDRFSAEMPDATLATLKIQPSEPRDSAVYFCASGLGHSGANVLTFGAGSRLTVL.